The clone carrying this T cell receptor beta chain has a handful of counts. Its specificity is not known. Barcoded TCR alpha and TCR beta cDNA libraries with UMIs came from 5'RACE using constant-segment primers. In TCRdb, the 5' RACE reads were re-called with MiXCR into one record per CDR3 protein. The sample gives fewer than 700,000 distinct CDR3 sequences, about a sixth of which show up once; around 13% is in the top ten. These data are taken from a study of T-cell memory formation after mild COVID-19. Study outcomes and limitations: Clones shrinking between day 15 and 85 showed a balanced CD4/CD8 split, and those that grew later tilted toward CD4+. Contracting CD4+ clones were located mainly in CM and EM, and CD8+ clones in EMRA.

V lost 9 bases to trimming and J lost 6 bases; unmatched junction nucleotides: 9. The CDR3 extends over 13 amino acids. CDR1 and CDR2 from the germline V gene are MNHNS and SASEGT. Sequencing used PBMCs or a T cell subset sorted from them (not recorded which). The receptor was isolated from an adult woman who had mild COVID-19 (a few samples of this study predate the infection). Cell type and time point are not known. The J gene is TRBJ2-5, the V gene TRBV6-1; TRBD2 aligns across 8 bases. The CDR3 spells CASLTGGLKTQYF. The CDR3 DNA reads TGTGCCAGTCTGACGGGGGGGCTGAAGACCCAGTACTTC.